This TCR beta chain was documented in a study of cytotoxic CD8 clonotypes in ibrutinib-treated CLL. Study at large: Response samples were taken after a median around 11 months of treatment, range 6 to 36. Whole-study results and caveats: Against age-matched healthy donors, baseline clonality ran higher and tracked circulating CD8+ T-cell counts. Clonality rose at ibrutinib response, held steady in sustained remission, and fell toward baseline at progression.

Trimming cost V 2 bases and J 0 bases, with 13 bases left between them. This CDR3 region has 16 residues. CDR1 and CDR2 from the germline V gene are SGHTA and FQGNSA. The data were produced by immunoSEQ multiplex PCR, yet TCRdb's version contains in-frame clones alone and is incomplete. The sample contains 130,000 or so clones, 79% of which appear only once. This clone has only one observation. Its target is unknown. The TCR sequence derives from a human donor with chronic lymphocytic leukemia. This chain uses TRBV7-2 with TRBJ1-1, with a weak D call TRBD1 (5 bases). The sequences come from PBMCs, collected after 12 months of ibrutinib treatment. The CDR3 loop reads CASSLMSTAMNTEAFF. DNA for the CDR3: TGTGCCAGCAGCTTAATGTCGACAGCCATGAACACTGAAGCTTTCTTT.